The rows below give T cell receptor beta chains drawn from one sample of a study of T-cell reconstitution after alpha-beta-depleted transplantation in children. TCRdb fed the PCR reads into MiXCR, producing one record per CDR3 protein. The data hold some 840,000 distinct CDR3 sequences, with under 20% observed a single time. The source material was PBMCs, mostly from graft donor cells, sampled 360 days after TCRalphabeta/CD19-depleted stem cell transplant. These receptor sequences come from a male patient younger than 18 who had a stem cell transplant for acute lymphoblastic leukemia, so the T cells may come from the graft donor. The CDR3 runs from the conserved cysteine through the conserved F or W. The D gene is left open where the match is weak. Only some rows state a clone size, as once, few, many or a class for expanded clones.

v_gene: TRBV6-1; j_gene: TRBJ1-2; d_gene: .; abundance: few; CDR3nt: TGTGCCAGCAGTGCGGGGCAGTCGGATGGCTACACCTTC; CDR3aa: CASSAGQSDGYTF
v_gene: TRBV13; j_gene: TRBJ2-7; d_gene: .; abundance: few; CDR3nt: TGTGCCAGCAGCTACCCGCAGGGGTACGAGCAGTACTTC; CDR3aa: CASSYPQGYEQYF
v_gene: TRBV29-1; j_gene: TRBJ2-4; d_gene: .; abundance: .; CDR3nt: TGCAGCGACCTACTGCCCGGGGCAGGGGAACGTGGGGCCAAAAACATTCAGTACTTC; CDR3aa: CSDLLPGAGERGAKNIQYF
v_gene: TRBV6-5; j_gene: TRBJ1-4; d_gene: .; abundance: .; CDR3nt: TGTGCCAGCAGTTACTCTCGAGGGGGATACGAAAAACTGTTTTTT; CDR3aa: CASSYSRGGYEKLFF
v_gene: TRBV12-3/TRBV12-4; j_gene: TRBJ1-5; d_gene: .; abundance: few; CDR3nt: TGTGCCAGCAGACAGGGAGCCCTAAGCAATCAGCCCCAGCATTTT; CDR3aa: CASRQGALSNQPQHF
v_gene: TRBV4-1; j_gene: TRBJ2-7; d_gene: TRBD2; abundance: .; CDR3nt: TGCGCCAGCAGCCATGGGGACTACCGTAGCTCCTACGAGCAGTACTTC; CDR3aa: CASSHGDYRSSYEQYF
v_gene: TRBV12-3/TRBV12-4; j_gene: TRBJ2-7; d_gene: TRBD2; abundance: many; CDR3nt: TGTGCCAGCAGTTTTACTGAGGGAGGGCCCTACGAGCAGTACTTC; CDR3aa: CASSFTEGGPYEQYF
v_gene: TRBV20-1; j_gene: TRBJ2-7; d_gene: TRBD1; abundance: few; CDR3nt: TGCAGTGGGCGGGACAGGGACTACGAGCAGTACTTC; CDR3aa: CSGRDRDYEQYF
v_gene: TRBV18; j_gene: TRBJ1-5; d_gene: .; abundance: few; CDR3nt: TGTGCCAGCTCACCACCGGCTGATCAGCCCCAGCATTTT; CDR3aa: CASSPPADQPQHF
v_gene: TRBV20-1; j_gene: TRBJ2-2; d_gene: .; abundance: many; CDR3nt: TGCAGTGCTAGAGACCAGTCGAACACCGGGGAGCTGTTTTTT; CDR3aa: CSARDQSNTGELFF
v_gene: TRBV4-2; j_gene: TRBJ1-5; d_gene: TRBD1; abundance: few; CDR3nt: TGTGCCAGCAGCCGAGAACAGGGGATACAGCCCCAGCATTTT; CDR3aa: CASSREQGIQPQHF
v_gene: TRBV19; j_gene: TRBJ2-1; d_gene: .; abundance: .; CDR3nt: TGTGCCAGTAGTTACATAGAATTGGATGAGCAGTTCTTC; CDR3aa: CASSYIELDEQFF
v_gene: TRBV3-1; j_gene: TRBJ2-3; d_gene: .; abundance: .; CDR3nt: TGTGCCAGCAGCACACTAGCAGTCGGTACGCAGTATTTT; CDR3aa: CASSTLAVGTQYF
v_gene: TRBV5-1; j_gene: TRBJ2-3; d_gene: .; abundance: .; CDR3nt: TGCGCCAGCAGCTTTAGGGGGACTCCAGCCACAGATACGCAGTATTTT; CDR3aa: CASSFRGTPATDTQYF
v_gene: TRBV20-1; j_gene: TRBJ2-1; d_gene: TRBD2; abundance: .; CDR3nt: TGCAGTGCTAGACCCGGGGGGGCGGGAGGGCCGAGTGAGCAGTTCTTC; CDR3aa: CSARPGGAGGPSEQFF
v_gene: TRBV7-9; j_gene: TRBJ2-7; d_gene: .; abundance: .; CDR3nt: TGTGCCAGCAGCTTAGGCGGGGGCCACTCCTACGAGCAGTACTTC; CDR3aa: CASSLGGGHSYEQYF
v_gene: TRBV7-3; j_gene: TRBJ2-7; d_gene: TRBD2; abundance: few; CDR3nt: TGTGCCAGCAGCCCCGCCGGACTAGCGACCTATTCCTACGAGCAGTACTTC; CDR3aa: CASSPAGLATYSYEQYF
v_gene: TRBV14; j_gene: TRBJ2-2; d_gene: TRBD1; abundance: .; CDR3nt: TGTGCCAGCAGCCAGTTGGGACAGGGGGCGATCGGGGAGCTGTTTTTT; CDR3aa: CASSQLGQGAIGELFF
v_gene: TRBV14; j_gene: TRBJ1-1; d_gene: .; abundance: few; CDR3nt: TGTGCCAGCAGCCAAGAGGGGTGGAACAGATACACTGAAGCTTTCTTT; CDR3aa: CASSQEGWNRYTEAFF
v_gene: TRBV5-1; j_gene: TRBJ1-1; d_gene: .; abundance: few; CDR3nt: TGCGCCAGCAGCTTGGTAATGAGGGGAAGGACTGAAGCTTTCTTT; CDR3aa: CASSLVMRGRTEAFF
v_gene: TRBV7-8; j_gene: TRBJ2-3; d_gene: .; abundance: few; CDR3nt: TGTGCCAGCATCCGGGGGGCGCCACTCACAGATACGCAGTATTTT; CDR3aa: CASIRGAPLTDTQYF
v_gene: TRBV5-1; j_gene: TRBJ1-1; d_gene: .; abundance: few; CDR3nt: TGCGCCAGCAGCCCCAGACAGGTCGCACCCGAAGCTTTCTTT; CDR3aa: CASSPRQVAPEAFF
v_gene: TRBV5-1; j_gene: TRBJ1-1; d_gene: TRBD1; abundance: .; CDR3nt: TGCGCCAGCAGCGCGCCGGGACAGGGGTACACTGAAGCTTTCTTT; CDR3aa: CASSAPGQGYTEAFF
v_gene: TRBV7-3; j_gene: TRBJ2-2; d_gene: .; abundance: .; CDR3nt: TGTGCCAGCAGCTTAACGGGAGTGGTCTTATCGAACACCGGGGAGCTGTTTTTT; CDR3aa: CASSLTGVVLSNTGELFF
v_gene: TRBV9; j_gene: TRBJ1-1; d_gene: TRBD1; abundance: .; CDR3nt: TGTGCCAGCAGCGTATGGACAGGGGGCGAAACTGAAGCTTTCTTT; CDR3aa: CASSVWTGGETEAFF
v_gene: TRBV19; j_gene: TRBJ2-2; d_gene: TRBD2; abundance: many; CDR3nt: TGTGCCAGTAGTATAATGGCGGGAGGACGGGAGCTGTTTTTT; CDR3aa: CASSIMAGGRELFF
v_gene: TRBV10-1; j_gene: TRBJ2-2; d_gene: TRBD1; abundance: few; CDR3nt: TGCGCCAGCAGCAACGTAGGGACAGGGGACTTCACCGGGGAGCTGTTTTTT; CDR3aa: CASSNVGTGDFTGELFF
v_gene: TRBV6-1; j_gene: TRBJ2-1; d_gene: .; abundance: .; CDR3nt: TGTGCCACCCGGTCGGGCGGAGCCGCCTACAATGAGCAGTTCTTC; CDR3aa: CATRSGGAAYNEQFF
v_gene: TRBV13; j_gene: TRBJ1-4; d_gene: .; abundance: .; CDR3nt: TGTGCCAGCAGCTACCCCCTGACAAGGGAAGATGAAAAACTGTTTTTT; CDR3aa: CASSYPLTREDEKLFF
v_gene: TRBV9; j_gene: TRBJ2-1; d_gene: .; abundance: few; CDR3nt: TGTGCCAGCAGCTCCAGAGGGGGTGTCGATAGCTCCTACAATGAGCAGTTCTTC; CDR3aa: CASSSRGGVDSSYNEQFF
v_gene: TRBV5-1; j_gene: TRBJ2-5; d_gene: .; abundance: few; CDR3nt: TGCGCCAGCAGCTTGGGGGCAGGCGACCTCCAAGAGACCCAGTACTTC; CDR3aa: CASSLGAGDLQETQYF
v_gene: TRBV2; j_gene: TRBJ2-1; d_gene: .; abundance: many; CDR3nt: TGTGCCAGCAGGCCGGACGGGGCGGCCTACAATGAGCAGTTCTTC; CDR3aa: CASRPDGAAYNEQFF
v_gene: TRBV5-1; j_gene: TRBJ2-7; d_gene: .; abundance: few; CDR3nt: TGCGCCAGCAGCTTGGGGGGGACATGGTCCTACGAGCAGTACTTC; CDR3aa: CASSLGGTWSYEQYF
v_gene: TRBV7-9; j_gene: TRBJ2-7; d_gene: .; abundance: .; CDR3nt: TGTGCCAGCAGCCCCCGGTTGTCCTCCACCCCCTACGAGCAGTACTTC; CDR3aa: CASSPRLSSTPYEQYF
v_gene: TRBV5-1; j_gene: TRBJ2-4; d_gene: .; abundance: few; CDR3nt: TGCGCCAGCAGCTTCGCGGCAGATCTAGCCAAAAACATTCAGTACTTC; CDR3aa: CASSFAADLAKNIQYF